The rows below give T cell receptor beta chains drawn from one sample of a study of blood T cell repertoires in COVID-19. TCRdb's table, derived via immunoSEQ multiplex PCR, lists solely in-frame clones and lacks some. This sample has around 80,000 clones; 60% to 75% occur once, and the top ten carry over 5.5%. The sequenced sample consisted of peripheral blood. The receptors here all came from a man aged 50 to 59 with active or convalescent COVID-19. CDR3s include the opening cysteine and the closing phenylalanine or tryptophan. The D gene is left open where the match is weak. The listing skips clone size in some rows; elsewhere it reads once, few, many or a size class.

CDR3 protein: CASSLEEWASYGYTF; CDR3 DNA: TGTGCCAGCAGCTTGGAGGAATGGGCATCGTATGGCTACACCTTC; J gene: TRBJ1-2; clone size: NA; V gene: TRBV5-5; D gene: NA
CDR3 protein: CASRRQGGVAFF; CDR3 DNA: TGTGCCAGCAGACGACAGGGTGGGGTAGCTTTCTTT; J gene: TRBJ1-1; clone size: NA; V gene: TRBV6-5; D gene: TRBD1
CDR3 protein: CASSHYNEQFF; CDR3 DNA: TGTGCCAGCAGCCACTACAATGAGCAGTTCTTC; J gene: TRBJ2-1; clone size: NA; V gene: TRBV5-6; D gene: NA
CDR3 protein: CASSPLANSPLHF; CDR3 DNA: TGTGCCAGCAGTCCACTCGCTAATTCACCCCTCCACTTT; J gene: TRBJ1-6; clone size: NA; V gene: TRBV6-1; D gene: NA
CDR3 protein: CANYRDGWVSQPQHF; CDR3 DNA: TGTGCCAACTACAGGGACGGGTGGGTAAGTCAGCCCCAGCATTTT; J gene: TRBJ1-5; clone size: NA; V gene: TRBV6-4; D gene: NA
CDR3 protein: CASSLIGRAGNTIYF; CDR3 DNA: TGTGCCAGCAGTTTAATAGGGAGGGCTGGAAACACCATATATTTT; J gene: TRBJ1-3; clone size: NA; V gene: TRBV6-5; D gene: NA
CDR3 protein: CASSVRQGANYGYTF; CDR3 DNA: TGTGCCAGCAGCGTCAGACAGGGTGCAAACTATGGCTACACCTTC; J gene: TRBJ1-2; clone size: few; V gene: TRBV9; D gene: TRBD1
CDR3 protein: CASSRTGFQPQHF; CDR3 DNA: TGTGCCAGCAGCCGAACAGGGTTTCAGCCCCAGCATTTT; J gene: TRBJ1-5; clone size: few; V gene: TRBV7-9; D gene: NA
CDR3 protein: CASGLSGYTEAFF; CDR3 DNA: TGTGCTAGTGGTTTGTCAGGGTACACTGAAGCTTTCTTT; J gene: TRBJ1-1; clone size: NA; V gene: TRBV12-5; D gene: NA
CDR3 protein: CASSYSGGDDNEQFF; CDR3 DNA: TGTGCCAGCAGCTATAGCGGGGGGGATGACAATGAGCAGTTCTTC; J gene: TRBJ2-1; clone size: NA; V gene: TRBV11-2; D gene: TRBD2
CDR3 protein: CASSLGETGRLGNTEAFF; CDR3 DNA: TGTGCCAGCAGCTTAGGGGAGACAGGACGCCTCGGCAACACTGAAGCTTTCTTT; J gene: TRBJ1-1; clone size: once; V gene: TRBV11-2; D gene: NA
CDR3 protein: CATFGAEQYF; CDR3 DNA: TGTGCCACGTTTGGGGCCGAGCAGTACTTC; J gene: TRBJ2-7; clone size: once; V gene: TRBV10-3; D gene: NA
CDR3 protein: CATSVRPASGGRTGELFF; CDR3 DNA: TGTGCCACCAGTGTCCGTCCAGCTAGCGGGGGGAGGACCGGGGAGCTGTTTTTT; J gene: TRBJ2-2; clone size: NA; V gene: TRBV24-1; D gene: TRBD2
CDR3 protein: CASSLQGKNEQFF; CDR3 DNA: TGTGCCAGCAGTTTACAGGGGAAGAATGAGCAGTTCTTC; J gene: TRBJ2-1; clone size: NA; V gene: TRBV12-3/TRBV12-4; D gene: NA
CDR3 protein: CASAPGTGSYEQYF; CDR3 DNA: TGTGCCAGTGCTCCTGGGACAGGGTCCTACGAGCAGTACTTC; J gene: TRBJ2-7; clone size: NA; V gene: TRBV19; D gene: TRBD1
CDR3 protein: CASSLGDRGPETQYF; CDR3 DNA: TGTGCCAGCAGCTTGGGAGACAGGGGTCCGGAGACCCAGTACTTC; J gene: TRBJ2-5; clone size: NA; V gene: TRBV5-4; D gene: TRBD1
CDR3 protein: CASTSGFYTEAFF; CDR3 DNA: TGTGCCAGCACATCGGGATTTTACACTGAAGCTTTCTTT; J gene: TRBJ1-1; clone size: NA; V gene: TRBV6-5; D gene: NA
CDR3 protein: CASSLGARGEAPLHF; CDR3 DNA: TGTGCCAGCAGCTTAGGGGCTAGGGGTGAGGCACCCCTCCACTTT; J gene: TRBJ1-6; clone size: NA; V gene: TRBV7-2; D gene: NA
CDR3 protein: CASSLATSGQETQYF; CDR3 DNA: TGCGCCAGCAGCTTGGCGACTAGCGGGCAAGAGACCCAGTACTTC; J gene: TRBJ2-5; clone size: NA; V gene: TRBV5-1; D gene: TRBD2
CDR3 protein: CASSPGTGYYGYTF; CDR3 DNA: TGTGCCAGCAGCCCTGGGACAGGGTACTATGGCTACACCTTC; J gene: TRBJ1-2; clone size: NA; V gene: TRBV7-9; D gene: TRBD1
CDR3 protein: CASSALAGGTHTQYF; CDR3 DNA: TGTGCCAGCAGTGCCCTAGCGGGGGGGACCCATACGCAGTATTTT; J gene: TRBJ2-3; clone size: NA; V gene: TRBV6-4; D gene: TRBD2
CDR3 protein: CASKTGKTYNSPLHF; CDR3 DNA: TGTGCCAGCAAGACAGGGAAGACCTATAATTCACCCCTCCACTTT; J gene: TRBJ1-6; clone size: NA; V gene: TRBV2; D gene: TRBD1
CDR3 protein: CASSIIWGGETQYF; CDR3 DNA: TGTGCCAGTAGTATTATATGGGGGGGCGAGACCCAGTACTTC; J gene: TRBJ2-5; clone size: NA; V gene: TRBV19; D gene: NA
CDR3 protein: CASSGGRGETQYF; CDR3 DNA: TGTGCCAGCAGCGGAGGGAGGGGGGAGACCCAGTACTTC; J gene: TRBJ2-5; clone size: once; V gene: TRBV11-2; D gene: NA
CDR3 protein: CASRGQGFSPLHF; CDR3 DNA: TGTGCCAGCAGAGGACAGGGGTTTTCACCCCTCCACTTT; J gene: TRBJ1-6; clone size: NA; V gene: TRBV2; D gene: TRBD1
CDR3 protein: CSAPRTGNYGYTF; CDR3 DNA: TGCAGCGCCCCTCGGACAGGGAACTATGGCTACACCTTC; J gene: TRBJ1-2; clone size: NA; V gene: TRBV29-1; D gene: TRBD1
CDR3 protein: CASSYSGGGNTDTQYF; CDR3 DNA: TGTGCCAGCAGTTACTCGGGGGGGGGCAACACAGATACGCAGTATTTT; J gene: TRBJ2-3; clone size: NA; V gene: TRBV6-2/TRBV6-3; D gene: NA
CDR3 protein: CASSQDIGGRDNSPLHF; CDR3 DNA: TGTGCCAGCAGCCAAGATATCGGGGGTAGGGATAATTCACCCCTCCACTTT; J gene: TRBJ1-6; clone size: NA; V gene: TRBV3-1/TRBV3-2; D gene: NA
CDR3 protein: CSVGTGNSYEQYF; CDR3 DNA: TGCAGCGTCGGGACAGGAAACTCCTACGAGCAGTACTTC; J gene: TRBJ2-7; clone size: few; V gene: TRBV29-1; D gene: TRBD1
CDR3 protein: CASSEGRIYGYTF; CDR3 DNA: TGTGCCAGCAGTGAGGGCAGAATCTATGGCTACACCTTC; J gene: TRBJ1-2; clone size: once; V gene: TRBV6-2/TRBV6-3; D gene: NA
CDR3 protein: CASSPKGGGYEQYF; CDR3 DNA: TGTGCCAGCTCACCAAAGGGCGGGGGCTACGAGCAGTACTTC; J gene: TRBJ2-7; clone size: NA; V gene: TRBV18; D gene: TRBD2
CDR3 protein: CASSLVSSGGYNEQFF; CDR3 DNA: TGTGCCAGCAGCTTAGTTTCTAGCGGGGGCTACAATGAGCAGTTCTTC; J gene: TRBJ2-1; clone size: NA; V gene: TRBV7-2; D gene: TRBD2
CDR3 protein: CASSERTGGNEKLFF; CDR3 DNA: TGTGCCAGCAGCGAAAGGACAGGAGGAAATGAAAAACTGTTTTTT; J gene: TRBJ1-4; clone size: NA; V gene: TRBV5-6; D gene: TRBD1
CDR3 protein: CASSPPGQDYLNTEAFF; CDR3 DNA: TGTGCCAGCTCACCGCCGGGACAGGATTATCTGAACACTGAAGCTTTCTTT; J gene: TRBJ1-1; clone size: NA; V gene: TRBV18; D gene: TRBD1
CDR3 protein: CASSWFQGADTQYF; CDR3 DNA: TGTGCCAGCAGTTGGTTCCAGGGGGCAGATACGCAGTATTTT; J gene: TRBJ2-3; clone size: NA; V gene: TRBV6-9; D gene: TRBD1
CDR3 protein: CSARARDTQYF; CDR3 DNA: TGCAGTGCTAGGGCGAGGGATACGCAGTATTTT; J gene: TRBJ2-3; clone size: NA; V gene: TRBV20-1; D gene: NA